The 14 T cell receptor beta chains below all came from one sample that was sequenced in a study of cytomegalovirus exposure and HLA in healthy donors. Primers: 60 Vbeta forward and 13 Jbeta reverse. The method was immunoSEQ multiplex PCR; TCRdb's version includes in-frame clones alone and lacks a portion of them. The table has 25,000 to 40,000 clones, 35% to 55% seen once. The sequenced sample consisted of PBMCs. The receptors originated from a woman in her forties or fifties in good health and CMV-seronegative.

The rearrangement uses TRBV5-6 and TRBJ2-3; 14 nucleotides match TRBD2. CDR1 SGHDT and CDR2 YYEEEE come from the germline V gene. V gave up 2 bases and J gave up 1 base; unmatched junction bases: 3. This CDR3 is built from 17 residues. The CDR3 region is CASSLRLAGGGTDTQYF. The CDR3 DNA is TGTGCCAGCAGCTTAAGACTAGCGGGGGGGGGCACAGATACGCAGTATTTT.

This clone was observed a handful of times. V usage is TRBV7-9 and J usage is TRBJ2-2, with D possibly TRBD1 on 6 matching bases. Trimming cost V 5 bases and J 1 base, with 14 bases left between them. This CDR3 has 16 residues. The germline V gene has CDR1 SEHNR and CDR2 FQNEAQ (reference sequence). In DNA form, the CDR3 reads TGTGCCAGCAGCGCCCTGCAGGGGCTGAACACCGGGGAGCTGTTTTTT. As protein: CASSALQGLNTGELFF. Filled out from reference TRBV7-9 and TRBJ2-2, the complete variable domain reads DTGVSQNPRHKITKRGQNVTFRCDPISEHNRLYWYRQTLGQGPEFLTYFQNEAQLEKSRLLSDRFSAERPKGSFSTLEIQRTEQGDSAMYLCASSALQGLNTGELFFGEGSRLTVL.

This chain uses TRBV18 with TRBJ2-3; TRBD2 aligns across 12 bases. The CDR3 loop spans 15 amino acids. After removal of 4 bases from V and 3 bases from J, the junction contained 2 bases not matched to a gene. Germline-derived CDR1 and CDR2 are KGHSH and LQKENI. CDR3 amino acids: CASSLGLAGTDTQYF. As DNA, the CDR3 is TGTGCCAGCTCACTAGGACTAGCGGGGACAGATACGCAGTATTTT.

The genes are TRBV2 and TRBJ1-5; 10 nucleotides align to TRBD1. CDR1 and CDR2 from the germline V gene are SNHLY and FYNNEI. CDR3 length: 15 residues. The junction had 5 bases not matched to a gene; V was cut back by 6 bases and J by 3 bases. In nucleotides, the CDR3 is TGTGCCAGCAGGGGGACAGGGGTGGTCAATCAGCCCCAGCATTTT. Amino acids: CASRGTGVVNQPQHF.

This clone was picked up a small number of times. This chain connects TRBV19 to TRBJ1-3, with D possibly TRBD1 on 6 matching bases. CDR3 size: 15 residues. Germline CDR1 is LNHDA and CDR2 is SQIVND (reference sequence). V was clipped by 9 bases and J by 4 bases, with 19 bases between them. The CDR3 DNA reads TGTGCCAGACATATTCGGGGGGCGCAAGGAAACACCATATATTTT. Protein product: CARHIRGAQGNTIYF.

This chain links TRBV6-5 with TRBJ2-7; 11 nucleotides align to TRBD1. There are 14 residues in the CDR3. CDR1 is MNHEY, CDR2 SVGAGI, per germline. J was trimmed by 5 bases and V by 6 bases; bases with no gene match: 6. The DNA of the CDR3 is TGTGCCAGCAGCCCCGGGACAGGGGGTAACGAGCAGTACTTC. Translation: CASSPGTGGNEQYF.

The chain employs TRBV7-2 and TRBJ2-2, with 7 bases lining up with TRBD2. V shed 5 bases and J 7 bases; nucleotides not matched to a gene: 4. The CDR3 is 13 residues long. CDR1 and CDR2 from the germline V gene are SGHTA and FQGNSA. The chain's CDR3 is CASSPGLGGELFF. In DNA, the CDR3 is TGTGCCAGCAGCCCAGGACTAGGCGGGGAGCTGTTTTTT.

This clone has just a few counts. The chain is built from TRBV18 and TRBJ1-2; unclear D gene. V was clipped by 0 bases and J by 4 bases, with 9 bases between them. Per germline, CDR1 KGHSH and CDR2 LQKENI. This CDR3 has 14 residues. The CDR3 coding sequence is TGTGCCAGCTCACCACCTGAGTTGGTCTATGGCTACACCTTC. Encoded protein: CASSPPELVYGYTF.

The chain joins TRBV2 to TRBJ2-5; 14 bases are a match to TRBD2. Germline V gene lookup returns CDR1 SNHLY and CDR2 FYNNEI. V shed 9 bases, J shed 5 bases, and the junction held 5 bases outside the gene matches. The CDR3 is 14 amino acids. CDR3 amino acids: CARGTSGSRETQYF. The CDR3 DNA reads TGTGCCAGGGGGACTAGCGGGAGTCGGGAGACCCAGTACTTC.

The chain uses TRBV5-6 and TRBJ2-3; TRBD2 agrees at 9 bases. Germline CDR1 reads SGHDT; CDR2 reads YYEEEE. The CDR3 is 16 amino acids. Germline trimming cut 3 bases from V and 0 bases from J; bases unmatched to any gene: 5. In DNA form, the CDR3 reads TGTGCCAGCAGCTGGAGCGGGGGGTCTAGCACAGATACGCAGTATTTT. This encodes CASSWSGGSSTDTQYF.

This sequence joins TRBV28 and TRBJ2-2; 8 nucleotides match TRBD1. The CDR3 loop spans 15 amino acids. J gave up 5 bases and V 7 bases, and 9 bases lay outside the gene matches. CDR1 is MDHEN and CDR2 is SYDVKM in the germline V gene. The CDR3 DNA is TGTGCCAGCACCCTAGACAGGGGTGGTACCGGGGAGCTGTTTTTT. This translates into CASTLDRGGTGELFF.

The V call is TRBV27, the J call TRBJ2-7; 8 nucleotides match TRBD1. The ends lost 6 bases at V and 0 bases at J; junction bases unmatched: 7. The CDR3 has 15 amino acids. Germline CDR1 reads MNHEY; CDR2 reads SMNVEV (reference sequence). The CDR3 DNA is TGTGCCAGCAGCCGGACAGGGCAACCCTCCTACGAGCAGTACTTC. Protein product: CASSRTGQPSYEQYF.

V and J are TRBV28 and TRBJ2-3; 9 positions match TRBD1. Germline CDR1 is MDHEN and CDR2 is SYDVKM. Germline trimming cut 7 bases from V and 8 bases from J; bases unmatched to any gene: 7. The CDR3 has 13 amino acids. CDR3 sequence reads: CASITGGLSTQYF. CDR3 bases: TGTGCCAGCATCACAGGGGGCTTAAGTACGCAGTATTTT.

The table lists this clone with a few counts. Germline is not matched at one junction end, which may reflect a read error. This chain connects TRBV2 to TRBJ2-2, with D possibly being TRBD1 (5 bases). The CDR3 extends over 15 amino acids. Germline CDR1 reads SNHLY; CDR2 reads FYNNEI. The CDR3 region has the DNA TGTGCCAGCAATGAAAGGGGCGAGCACACCGGGGAGCTGTTTTTT. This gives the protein CASNERGEHTGELFF.